The 11 T cell receptor beta chains below were found in one sample sequenced in a study of cytomegalovirus exposure and HLA in healthy donors. Amplification used 60 Vbeta primers and 13 Jbeta primers. The repertoire was sequenced with immunoSEQ multiplex PCR; TCRdb's copy has only in-frame clones and lacks some. Found here are more than 150,000 clones, around 80% of them singletons; the top ten hold less than 2%. Sequencing was carried out using PBMCs. These receptors all stem from a man aged 40-50 years in good health and CMV-seronegative.

The V and J genes are TRBV5-1 and TRBJ2-5, with 10 bases fitting TRBD1. This CDR3 is 15 amino acids long. Germline V CDR1 and CDR2: SGHRS, YFSETQ. J lost 3 bases, V lost 0 bases, and 2 bases had no gene match. CDR3 protein: CASSLEGTGEETQYF. The CDR3 DNA follows: TGCGCCAGCAGCTTGGAAGGGACAGGGGAAGAGACCCAGTACTTC.

V and J are TRBV5-4 and TRBJ1-2, with D possibly TRBD1 on 5 matching bases. Germline V gene lookup returns CDR1 SGHNT and CDR2 YYREEE (reference sequence). This CDR3 has 13 amino acids. V was cut by 5 bases and J by 4 bases, with 12 bases left in between. The CDR3 nucleotides are TGTGCCAGCAGGTTAACAGGCGGCTATGGCTACACCTTC. Amino acid sequence: CASRLTGGYGYTF.

The table lists this clone with a few counts. V usage is TRBV29-1 and J usage is TRBJ1-2, with D tentatively TRBD1 (6 bases). Between the trimmed V and J ends, which lost 8 bases and 4 bases, there was a span of 11 bases. The CDR3 runs 11 residues. The germline CDR1 and CDR2 sequences are SQVTM and ANQGSEA. The CDR3 sequence: CSSRTVYGYTF. The CDR3 coding sequence is TGCAGCTCTCGGACAGTCTATGGCTACACCTTC.

As to this clone: Its ends do not fully match the called genes, so a read error is possible. J is TRBJ2-1 and V is TRBV7-9; 8 bases map to TRBD1. Germline V CDR1 and CDR2: SEHNR, FQNEAQ (reference sequence). The CDR3 is 14 amino acids. The CDR3, as DNA: TGTTCCAGCAGCCCACAGGGGGTCAACAATGAGCAGTTCTTC. It yields the protein CSSSPQGVNNEQFF.

The V call is TRBV29-1, the J call TRBJ1-1, with 9 bases matching TRBD1. The junction had 18 bases not matched to a gene; V was cut back by 6 bases and J by 4 bases. Germline loops: CDR1 SQVTM, CDR2 ANQGSEA. This CDR3 is 17 amino acids long. This CDR3 reads CSVQKGYRGRGGTEAFF. CDR3 nucleotide sequence: TGCAGCGTCCAAAAGGGGTACAGGGGGCGCGGAGGCACTGAAGCTTTCTTT.

The chain uses TRBV6-6 and TRBJ2-7, with D perhaps matching TRBD1 (6 bases). CDR1 and CDR2 from the germline V gene are MNHNY and SVGAGI (reference sequence). This CDR3 has 15 residues. Trimming left V 7 bases short and J 3 bases short, with 19 bases between. The CDR3 DNA reads TGTGCCAGCACACTTAGACAGGTCCGGGACTACGAGCAGTACTTC. It translates to CASTLRQVRDYEQYF.

This sequence joins TRBV18 and TRBJ1-2; 10 bases agree with TRBD1. The CDR3 is made up of 15 amino acids. Germline V gives CDR1 KGHSH, CDR2 LQKENI. V lost 3 bases to trimming and J lost 4 bases; unmatched junction nucleotides: 5. This CDR3 is CASSPGTGESYGYTF. The CDR3 nucleotides are TGTGCCAGCTCACCCGGGACAGGGGAGAGCTATGGCTACACCTTC.

This rearrangement joins TRBV19 to TRBJ2-2; D call uncertain. CDR3 length: 12 amino acids. With 5 bases removed from V and 4 bases from J, the gap between germline ends came to 5 bases. Germline V gene lookup returns CDR1 LNHDA and CDR2 SQIVND (reference sequence). As DNA, the CDR3 is TGTGCCAGTAGTTTCTTCACCGGGGAGCTGTTTTTT. Its translation: CASSFFTGELFF.

The chain combines TRBV7-2 with TRBJ2-1; D might be TRBD2 (5 bases). This CDR3 spans 13 amino acids. Germline CDR1 is SGHTA and CDR2 is FQGNSA. The V gene lost 1 base and the J gene lost 12 bases, with 13 bases spanning the gap. CDR3 DNA: TGTGCCAGCAGCTTAGGTACGGGGAGCTGGCAGTTCTTC. Protein sequence: CASSLGTGSWQFF.

The chain is built from TRBV7-2 and TRBJ2-7, with TRBD2 matching 9 bases. Trimming took 2 bases from V and 3 from J; bases not matched to a gene: 5. Germline CDR1 SGHTA, CDR2 FQGNSA. CDR3 length: 15 residues. The CDR3: CASSLYASGNYEQYF. CDR3 coding DNA: TGTGCCAGCAGCTTATATGCTAGCGGGAACTACGAGCAGTACTTC.

The chain couples TRBV6-1 to TRBJ2-5; 7 bases are a match to TRBD2. J was trimmed by 2 bases and V by 7 bases; bases with no gene match: 7. The CDR3 runs to 14 residues. Germline V gives CDR1 MNHNS, CDR2 SASEGT. The DNA for the CDR3 is TGTGCCAGCATAAGGCTAGCGGCTCAAGAGACCCAGTACTTC. Translation gives CASIRLAAQETQYF.